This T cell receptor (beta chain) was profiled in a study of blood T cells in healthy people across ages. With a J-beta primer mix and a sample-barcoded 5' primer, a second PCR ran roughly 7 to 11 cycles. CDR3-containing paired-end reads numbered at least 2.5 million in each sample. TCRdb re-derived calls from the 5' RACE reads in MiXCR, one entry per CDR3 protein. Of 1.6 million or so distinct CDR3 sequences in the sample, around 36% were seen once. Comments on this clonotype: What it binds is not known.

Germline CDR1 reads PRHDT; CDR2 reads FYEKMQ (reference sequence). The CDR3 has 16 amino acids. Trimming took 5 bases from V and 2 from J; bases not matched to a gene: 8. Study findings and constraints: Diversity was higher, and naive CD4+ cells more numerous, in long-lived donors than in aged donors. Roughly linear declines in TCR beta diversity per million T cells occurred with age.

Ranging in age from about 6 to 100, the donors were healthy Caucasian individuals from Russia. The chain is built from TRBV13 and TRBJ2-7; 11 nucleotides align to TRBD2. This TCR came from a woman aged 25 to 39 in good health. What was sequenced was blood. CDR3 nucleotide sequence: TGTGCCAGCAGCCAAGGACTAGCGGGCCAGACCTACGAGCAGTACTTC. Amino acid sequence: CASSQGLAGQTYEQYF. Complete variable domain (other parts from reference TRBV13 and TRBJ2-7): AAGVIQSPRHLIKEKRETATLKCYPIPRHDTVYWYQQGPGQDPQFLISFYEKMQSDKGSIPDRFSAQQFSDYHSELNMSSLELGDSALYFCASSQGLAGQTYEQYFGPGTRLTVT.